These T cell receptor beta chains were read from a single sample in a study of OX40 agonist ivuxolimab in advanced cancers. Clones were sequenced by immunoSEQ multiplex PCR, and TCRdb holds only the in-frame ones, with some missing. Counted here are tens of thousands of clones, just under 90% occurring once; the ten biggest clones make up around 5.8%. The source was CD4+ or CD8+ T cells sorted from blood, collected in a trial of the OX40 agonist ivuxolimab. These receptors were obtained from an adult with an advanced solid tumor such as melanoma, head and neck, liver or kidney cancer. CDR3s include the opening cysteine and the closing phenylalanine or tryptophan. The D gene is left open where the match is weak. The size of a clone is reported for some rows only, either as once, few or many, or as a class for expanded clones.

J gene,D gene,CDR3 length,clone size,V gene,CDR3 DNA,CDR3 protein
TRBJ2-3,.,12,.,TRBV2,TGTGCCAGCAGGGACTTCACAGATACGCAGTATTTT,CASRDFTDTQYF
TRBJ2-1,.,15,once,TRBV7-9,TGTGCCAGCAGCTTAGTTCGACAGAGGGACAATGAGCAGTTCTTC,CASSLVRQRDNEQFF
TRBJ2-1,TRBD2,17,.,TRBV5-1,TGCGCCAGCAGCTTGGACGGGAGGGTTCGCTCCTACAATGAGCAGTTCTTC,CASSLDGRVRSYNEQFF
TRBJ1-3,TRBD1,19,once,TRBV6-1,TGTGCCAGCAGTGAAGCGGGACAGGGAGGGGGAAGCTCTGGAAACACCATATATTTT,CASSEAGQGGGSSGNTIYF
TRBJ2-4,TRBD1,14,.,TRBV7-9,TGTGCCAGCAGCCCGGGACAGGATTGGAACATTCAGTACTTC,CASSPGQDWNIQYF
TRBJ2-7,.,15,.,TRBV27,TGTGCCACCCAATCGGCCGAGTTTTCCCGAGCCGAGCAGTACTTC,CATQSAEFSRAEQYF
TRBJ1-5,.,15,.,TRBV5-5,TGTGCCAGCAGCAATTCGGGAGGCGGCAATCAGCCCCAGCATTTT,CASSNSGGGNQPQHF
TRBJ2-3,.,16,.,TRBV19,TGTGCCAGTAGTACCGAGTGGGGCTCTAGCACAGATACGCAGTATTTT,CASSTEWGSSTDTQYF
TRBJ2-3,TRBD2,18,.,TRBV11-2,TGTGCCAGCAGCTCCTTCCGGCTCACTAGCGGAAGCACAGATACGCAGTATTTT,CASSSFRLTSGSTDTQYF
TRBJ2-1,TRBD2,15,once,TRBV7-8,TGTGCCAGCAGCCCCCTTGCAGCGGGAGGGCATGAGCAGTTCTTC,CASSPLAAGGHEQFF
TRBJ2-2,.,15,.,TRBV28,TGTGCCAGCAGTTCTCCGGGACATATGACCGGGGAGCTGTTTTTT,CASSSPGHMTGELFF
TRBJ2-5,.,15,.,TRBV9,TGTGCCAGCAGCGTAGGCCTAACAGGGTTGGAGACCCAGTACTTC,CASSVGLTGLETQYF
TRBJ2-7,.,12,.,TRBV7-9,TGTGCCAGCAGCTTTAACACCTACGAGCAGTACTTC,CASSFNTYEQYF
TRBJ2-7,.,16,.,TRBV29-1,TGCAGCGTTGAAGGGGTGAAATGGGGACTCTCCTACGAGCAGTACTTC,CSVEGVKWGLSYEQYF
TRBJ1-1,.,15,.,TRBV7-2,TGTGCCAGCAGCTTAGTAGGCAGGGTAAACACTGAAGCTTTCTTT,CASSLVGRVNTEAFF
TRBJ1-4,.,13,.,TRBV25-1,TGTGCCAGCACCCGGGGGGGGTCTGAAAAACTGTTTTTT,CASTRGGSEKLFF
TRBJ2-7,.,13,.,TRBV6-1,TGTGCCAGCAGTGCGGCCGCGGACTACGAGCAGTACTTC,CASSAAADYEQYF
TRBJ2-7,.,12,once,TRBV6-5,TGTGCCAGCAGTTCAGGGTCCTACGAGCAGTACTTC,CASSSGSYEQYF
TRBJ1-3,.,13,.,TRBV5-1,TGCGCCAGCAGCTCCGGGGGGGGAAACACCATATATTTT,CASSSGGGNTIYF
TRBJ2-7,TRBD2,14,.,TRBV19,TGTGCCAGTGGAAGCGGGAGTTCTATGAACGAGCAGTACTTC,CASGSGSSMNEQYF
TRBJ2-1,TRBD2,17,.,TRBV19,TGTGCCAGTCGATGGGGGACTAGCGGGAGATATTACAATGAGCAGTTCTTC,CASRWGTSGRYYNEQFF
TRBJ2-2,TRBD1,14,.,TRBV27,TGTGCCAGCAGGGGACAGTCCAACACCGGGGAGCTGTTTTTT,CASRGQSNTGELFF